One and the same sample provided the 30 T cell receptor beta chains below, sequenced in a study of T cell repertoires in cytomegalovirus infection. A single record per CDR3 protein comes from TCRdb applying MiXCR to the reads. Here the sample spans approximately 500,000 distinct CDR3 sequences, 15% to 20% being singletons. The sequenced sample was CD8+ T cells from PBMCs. These receptors originate from a human donor in good health (CMV status not recorded). Some clones in this sample may be carry-over from other donors' samples.

Ten or more counts support this clonotype. The chain is built from TRBV7-2 and TRBJ2-3; D is ambiguous. Trimming pared 3 bases from V and 0 bases from J, leaving 19 bases between. The germline V gene encodes CDR1 SGHTA and CDR2 FQGNSA. The CDR3 totals 18 residues. For the CDR3, the DNA is TGTGCCAGCAGCTTTCCTGTGGCCCTGACGGAAAGCACAGATACGCAGTATTTT. Translated, it gives CASSFPVALTESTDTQYF.

The sample holds many counts of this clonotype. The rearrangement uses TRBV7-6 and TRBJ2-1, with 14 nucleotides matching TRBD2. The CDR3 runs 16 residues. Germline V gene lookup returns CDR1 SGHVS and CDR2 FNYEAQ. V was pared by 5 bases and J by 5 bases, with 5 bases of the junction left unmatched. CDR3 sequence (DNA): TGTGCCAGCAGCCGACTAGCGGGAGGGCCCAACAATGAGCAGTTCTTC. This codes for CASSRLAGGPNNEQFF.

This clonotype was counted a few times. The gene calls are TRBV29-1 and TRBJ2-7; weak D call: TRBD1 (5 bases). The germline gives CDR1 SQVTM, CDR2 ANQGSEA. The CDR3 runs 13 residues. Trimming pared 7 bases from V and 1 base from J, leaving 14 bases between. CDR3 region: CSAGQGISYEQYF. The CDR3 nucleotides read TGCAGCGCCGGGCAGGGCATTTCCTACGAGCAGTACTTC.

This clonotype has just a few counts. The chain joins TRBV4-1 to TRBJ2-1; D perhaps matches TRBD1 (6 bases). Germline V gene lookup returns CDR1 MGHRA and CDR2 YSYEKL. The CDR3 loop spans 14 amino acids. With 4 bases removed from V and 9 bases from J, the gap between germline ends came to 16 bases. The CDR3 here is CASSLKGQGGEQFF. CDR3 nucleotides: TGCGCCAGCAGCCTGAAGGGCCAAGGGGGTGAGCAGTTCTTC.

This clonotype was detected many times. The chain combines TRBV6-5 with TRBJ1-1, with D unclear. The CDR3 totals 13 residues. Germline CDR1 reads MNHEY; CDR2 reads SVGAGI. The V end was cut by 6 bases, the J end by 1 base, with 9 bases between. The CDR3 nucleotides are TGTGCCAGCAGCCACCGGAGGAACACTGAAGCTTTCTTT. This translates into CASSHRRNTEAFF.

With respect to this clonotype: The junction and the germline gene differ at one end; a read error may be behind it. This rearrangement joins TRBV7-9 to TRBJ1-1; 7 bases are shared with TRBD1. Germline V gives CDR1 SEHNR, CDR2 FQNEAQ (reference sequence). CDR3 length equals 15 residues. CDR3 DNA: TGTGCCAGCAGCTTAGCAGGGGGCGGAAACACTGGAGCTTTCTTT. The encoded protein is CASSLAGGGNTGAFF.

This clonotype showed up many times. The chain is built from TRBV11-1 and TRBJ2-7, with a tentative D call TRBD1 (6 bases). This CDR3 comprises 15 residues. Germline CDR1 is SGHAT and CDR2 is FQDESV (reference sequence). V lost 5 bases and J lost 5, with 19 bases in between. CDR3 sequence: CASSPKNRVNHEQYF. CDR3 coding DNA: TGTGCCAGCAGCCCTAAAAACAGGGTAAACCACGAGCAGTACTTC.

This clonotype was recorded many times. The chain links TRBV12-3 or TRBV12-4 to TRBJ1-1; D unresolved. The V end lost 3 bases, the J end lost 3 bases, and 11 bases lay between the germline ends. The CDR3 consists of 14 residues. The CDR3 region has the DNA TGTGCCAGCAGTTTGGAGGCATGGTACACTGAAGCTTTCTTT. This sequence encodes CASSLEAWYTEAFF.

On this clonotype itself: No conserved phenylalanine or tryptophan ends this CDR3, so it is likely a read error. No DNA is shown, since the ends of the CDR3 on it are uncertain; the CDR3 is the one TCRdb lists. The chain links TRBV5-1 to TRBJ1-2. The length of the CDR3 is 14 amino acids, counting both ends. CDR1 SGHRS and CDR2 YFSETQ come from the germline V gene. CDR3 sequence reads: CASSLGDGSYGYAY.

This clonotype came up many times. This rearrangement joins TRBV7-9 to TRBJ2-1, with D perhaps TRBD2 (6 bases). V lost 10 bases and J 5 bases, leaving 12 bases between the germline ends. The CDR3 is 12 amino acids. CDR1 and CDR2 from the germline V gene are SEHNR and FQNEAQ (reference sequence). The CDR3 loop is CATLAANNEQFF. In DNA form, the CDR3 reads TGTGCCACCTTAGCGGCTAACAATGAGCAGTTCTTC.

V usage is TRBV27 and J usage is TRBJ1-5, with D tentatively TRBD1 (5 bases). CDR3 size: 13 residues. Trimming pared 0 bases from V and 11 bases from J, leaving 11 bases between. Germline CDR1 and CDR2: MNHEY and SMNVEV (reference sequence). This CDR3 is CASSLSPRGAQHF. The CDR3 DNA sequence: TGTGCCAGCAGTTTATCTCCGCGGGGGGCCCAGCATTTT.

In this sample, this clonotype turned up a few times. The gene calls are TRBV11-2 and TRBJ1-3; D is unresolved. V shed 3 bases and J shed 0 bases, with 21 bases lying between them. The germline gives CDR1 SGHAT, CDR2 FQNNGV. CDR3 length: 19 amino acids. The CDR3 loop reads CASSFNWPGRFLSGNTIYF. CDR3 nucleotide sequence: TGTGCCAGCAGCTTTAATTGGCCGGGCAGGTTCCTCTCTGGAAACACCATATATTTT.

The V gene is TRBV4-1, the J gene TRBJ2-3; 8 bases align to TRBD1. The germline V gene encodes CDR1 MGHRA and CDR2 YSYEKL. V was pared by 0 bases and J by 7 bases, with 6 bases of the junction left unmatched. CDR3 length equals 15 residues. The CDR3, as DNA: TGCGCCAGCAGCCAAGATAGGCAGGGGGCGTATACGCAGTATTTT. It codes for CASSQDRQGAYTQYF.

This clonotype was seen a handful of times. The chain couples TRBV20-1 to TRBJ2-2; D is possibly TRBD1 (6 bases). The CDR3 runs 17 residues. Germline V CDR1 and CDR2: DFQATT, SNEGSKA (reference sequence). Trimming removed 0 bases at V and 4 bases at J, with 18 bases between. The DNA of the CDR3 is TGCAGTGCTAGAGACACCTACACAGGGTCTACCACCGGGGAGCTGTTTTTT. It specifies CSARDTYTGSTTGELFF.

The chain couples TRBV6-5 to TRBJ1-2; 7 nucleotides line up with TRBD1. V lost 0 bases and J lost 6; bases outside the gene matches: 4. The CDR3 has 14 amino acids. CDR1 and CDR2 from the germline V gene are MNHEY and SVGAGI. The DNA for the CDR3 is TGTGCCAGCAGTTACTCGGAGGGGGCTAATGGCTACACCTTC. Its protein is CASSYSEGANGYTF.

Concerning this clonotype itself: This may come from a read error, since a much larger clone is one base off. The chain couples TRBV28 to TRBJ2-7, with D perhaps TRBD2 (5 bases). Germline V gene data show CDR1 as MDHEN and CDR2 as SYDVKM. This CDR3 region has 11 residues. CDR3 sequence reads: CANSPPGEQYF. Here the CDR3 DNA reads TGTGCCAACAGTCCACCGGGAGAGCAGTACTTC.

The chain links TRBV12-3 or TRBV12-4 to TRBJ2-2; 7 nucleotides align to TRBD1. This CDR3 has 14 amino acids. Germline trimming cut 6 bases from V and 0 bases from J; bases unmatched to any gene: 1. CDR3 bases: TGTGCCAGCAGGGACAGGACGAACACCGGGGAGCTGTTTTTT. Protein: CASRDRTNTGELFF.

The gene calls are TRBV7-9 and TRBJ2-7; 8 nucleotides line up with TRBD1. Germline V CDR1 and CDR2: SEHNR, FQNEAQ (reference sequence). The CDR3 is 15 amino acids. J was trimmed by 4 bases and V by 3 bases; bases with no gene match: 8. CDR3 nucleotides: TGTGCCAGCAGCTTCTCGCCAGGACAGGGATACGAGCAGTACTTC. It codes for CASSFSPGQGYEQYF.

This clonotype was detected many times. This sequence joins TRBV4-1 and TRBJ2-2; TRBD2 aligns across 8 bases. Germline CDR1 and CDR2: MGHRA and YSYEKL. The V segment lost 0 bases and the J segment 3 bases; nucleotides outside the gene matches: 9. The CDR3 runs to 18 residues. The CDR3 DNA is TGCGCCAGCAGCCAAGATGAGGAAGCGGGAGTGGACACCGGGGAGCTGTTTTTT. Residues: CASSQDEEAGVDTGELFF.

This clonotype has ten or more counts. The chain carries TRBV7-9 and TRBJ1-1, with D tentatively TRBD1 (5 bases). V shed 5 bases and J shed 8 bases, with 12 bases lying between them. The CDR3 length is 12 residues. Germline values: CDR1 SEHNR, CDR2 FQNEAQ (reference sequence). The CDR3 DNA is TGTGCCAGCAGCCGGGGCCGGGACGAAGCTTTCTTT. Translation gives CASSRGRDEAFF. The full variable domain, rest sourced from reference TRBV7-9 and TRBJ1-1, is DTGVSQNPRHKITKRGQNVTFRCDPISEHNRLYWYRQTLGQGPEFLTYFQNEAQLEKSRLLSDRFSAERPKGSFSTLEIQRTEQGDSAMYLCASSRGRDEAFFGQGTRLTVV.

This chain uses TRBV2 with TRBJ1-2; 8 nucleotides match TRBD1. In germline, CDR1 is SNHLY, CDR2 FYNNEI. V lost 8 bases to trimming and J lost 7 bases; unmatched junction nucleotides: 9. The CDR3 totals 13 residues. CDR3 bases: TGTGCCAGCCCCCCCAAGACAGGGGCTGGCTACACCTTC. It encodes CASPPKTGAGYTF.

This clonotype has just a few counts. The rearrangement uses TRBV5-6 and TRBJ2-7; TRBD1 matches at 8 bases. The CDR3 spans 16 residues. With 4 bases clipped from V and 1 base from J, the junction kept 10 bases outside the gene matches. Germline V gene lookup returns CDR1 SGHDT and CDR2 YYEEEE. This chain's CDR3 is CASSSQMGQESYEQYF. For the CDR3, the DNA is TGTGCCAGCAGCAGTCAAATGGGACAGGAATCCTACGAGCAGTACTTC.

Many counts were recorded for this clonotype. V usage is TRBV20-1 and J usage is TRBJ2-5, with 9 positions matching TRBD2. Trimming at V came to 5 bases and at J to 2 bases, leaving 9 bases not matched to a gene. Per the germline V gene, CDR1 is DFQATT and CDR2 is SNEGSKA (reference sequence). This CDR3 is built from 15 residues. CDR3: CSARTTSGSQETQYF. CDR3 DNA sequence: TGCAGTGCTCGGACGACTAGCGGTTCTCAAGAGACCCAGTACTTC.

The sample holds many counts of this clonotype. The chain links TRBV12-3 or TRBV12-4 to TRBJ2-5; D gene uncertain. This CDR3 has 13 residues. V lost 4 bases and J lost 2, with 8 bases in between. The DNA for the CDR3 is TGTGCCAGCAGTTGGGGTCCACAAGAGACCCAGTACTTC. This translates into CASSWGPQETQYF.

The rearrangement joins TRBV9 to TRBJ2-3; 10 bases are shared with TRBD2. This CDR3 spans 18 amino acids. Germline trimming cut 3 bases from V and 1 base from J; bases unmatched to any gene: 11. Per the germline V gene, CDR1 is SGDLS and CDR2 is YYNGEE. CDR3 region: CASSGSSGGHTRTDTQYF. The CDR3 coding sequence is TGTGCCAGCAGCGGATCTAGCGGGGGCCACACCCGCACAGATACGCAGTATTTT. Drawing the rest from reference TRBV9 and TRBJ2-3, the complete variable domain is DSGVTQTPKHLITATGQRVTLRCSPRSGDLSVYWYQQSLDQGLQFLIQYYNGEERAKGNILERFSAQQFPDLHSELNLSSLELGDSALYFCASSGSSGGHTRTDTQYFGPGTRLTVL.

This clonotype was observed at least ten times. V usage is TRBV7-2 and J usage is TRBJ1-2; no definite D call. CDR3 length equals 20 residues. Germline V gene sequence: CDR1 SGHTA, CDR2 FQGNSA. The V and J ends lost 5 bases and 3 bases respectively, with 31 bases between them. The CDR3 here is CASSPRATTMSADYYYGYTF. CDR3 bases: TGTGCCAGCAGCCCCCGGGCCACCACAATGTCTGCCGACTATTACTATGGCTACACCTTC.

This clonotype has ten or more counts. The chain is built from TRBV6-5 and TRBJ2-5; D ambiguous. CDR3 size: 12 residues. Germline loops: CDR1 MNHEY, CDR2 SVGAGI. V lost 0 bases to trimming and J lost 4 bases, with 3 bases between them. The CDR3 sequence: CASSYSGETQYF. The CDR3 DNA sequence: TGTGCCAGCAGTTACTCGGGAGAGACCCAGTACTTC.

The chain combines TRBV4-1 with TRBJ2-7; 7 bases map to TRBD2. Unmatched junction bases numbered 7, after V lost 1 base and J lost 1 base. This CDR3 is built from 16 residues. Germline CDR1 MGHRA, CDR2 YSYEKL. CDR3 sequence: CASSQVLTSDSYEQYF. The CDR3 DNA is TGCGCCAGCAGCCAAGTATTAACTAGCGATTCCTACGAGCAGTACTTC.

The table lists this clonotype with a few counts. CDR3 sequence: CASSERTGGGNQPQHF. In DNA, the CDR3 is TGTGCCAGCAGTGAACGGACAGGGGGCGGCAATCAGCCCCAGCATTTT. The V call is TRBV6-1, the J call TRBJ1-5, with TRBD1 matching over 11 bases. CDR1 MNHNS and CDR2 SASEGT come from the germline V gene. V trimming: 2 bases; J trimming: 2 bases; junction bases outside the gene matches: 2. This CDR3 comprises 16 residues.

A few counts support this clonotype. This chain uses TRBV27 with TRBJ2-7, with a possible D match to TRBD2 (5 bases). V dropped 6 bases and J dropped 2 bases, with 14 bases sitting between them. The CDR3 extends over 14 amino acids. In germline, CDR1 is MNHEY, CDR2 SMNVEV (reference sequence). The CDR3: CASSPGIAPYEQYF. CDR3 sequence (DNA): TGTGCCAGCAGCCCCGGGATTGCCCCCTACGAGCAGTACTTC.